This TCR beta chain was retrieved from a study of blood T cell repertoires in COVID-19 (dated by TCRdb to between 2020 and 2021). For the study in its entirety: Samples from collaborators originated in the United States, Italy and Spain and spanned both the acute and convalescent phases of COVID-19. The material from the prospective study consisted of cDNA or gDNA derived from T cells, B-cell-depleted T cells, or PBMCs. The dataset comprised deeply sampled blood TCRbeta repertoires from subjects exposed to, actively infected with, or recovered from COVID-19. The repertoires were released in a freely available public database meant as a resource for research on the immune response to SARS-CoV-2. Samples came from the ongoing ImmuneRACE study (first 160 participants) plus 1,254 subjects from 6 global collaborators. The sample metadata nearly always contained a de-identified subject ID, COVID-19 status, age in years and sex. Where available, HLA class I and class II types were obtained from metadata supplied by the sample provider rather than from assay-based typing.

Broader findings and caveats from the paper: The quantity of clinical and demographic metadata differed by source and by participant and was supplied without curation.

The immunoSEQ Assay, a bias-controlled multiplex PCR, was used to amplify TCRbeta CDR3 regions from genomic DNA. Regarding the original processing steps: Within the assay, amplification of reference gene primers was used to estimate how many nucleated cells each sample contained. To quantify the absolute abundance of each unique TCRbeta CDR3 rearrangement, sequence reads were collapsed and filtered. For each sample, productive Simpson clonality was calculated as the square root of Simpson's diversity index across productive rearrangements. As stored in TCRdb, this immuneACCESS dataset retains in-frame rearrangements with V and J assigned. A fraction of the clones does not appear; measured against another copy, unresolved V genes explain less than half of the discrepancy, and the remainder lacks a known reason. V, J and clone size are taken as reported in that table, and D and trimming were inferred from the DNA itself. Counted in this sample were some 380,000 clones; 70% to 90% of them appeared once. In total, the top ten clones hold around 2% of the sample.

A distance of 12 bases separates the germline ends of V and J, which lose 2 bases and 7 bases respectively. CDR1 and CDR2 are read off the germline V gene as SGHVS and FNYEAQ. From the cysteine through the phenylalanine, the CDR3 covers 13 amino acids. Of the read, only the CDR3 DNA is kept; its 39 bases are in frame from base 1. In the prospective study, participants were about 18 to 89 years old, resided in fewer than 25 geographic areas of the United States, and were enrolled through a virtual design. Cohort assignment in the prospective study relied on participant-reported clinical history from a screening survey and a study questionnaire. In the prospective study, whole blood, serum and a nasopharyngeal or oropharyngeal swab were collected from each participant by mobile phlebotomists. Over a roughly 2-month period, participants in the prospective study had the option of providing additional blood draws and questionnaires. Before DNA extraction, blood samples from the prospective study were shipped at room temperature or frozen.

This clone was recorded once. Its antigen target is currently unknown. Base qualities are not provided; no much larger clone lies one nucleotide away. The origin of this receptor is a woman between 40 and 50 years old with acute COVID-19. Sequences were obtained from PBMCs or T cells enriched from blood (not recorded which). The rearranged segments are TRBV7-6 and TRBJ2-7; 5 matching bases give a weak D call of TRBD1. In nucleotides, the sequence is TGTGCCAGCAGCTTATCGGTCTCAGGGGAGCAGTACTTC. It translates to CASSLSVSGEQYF.